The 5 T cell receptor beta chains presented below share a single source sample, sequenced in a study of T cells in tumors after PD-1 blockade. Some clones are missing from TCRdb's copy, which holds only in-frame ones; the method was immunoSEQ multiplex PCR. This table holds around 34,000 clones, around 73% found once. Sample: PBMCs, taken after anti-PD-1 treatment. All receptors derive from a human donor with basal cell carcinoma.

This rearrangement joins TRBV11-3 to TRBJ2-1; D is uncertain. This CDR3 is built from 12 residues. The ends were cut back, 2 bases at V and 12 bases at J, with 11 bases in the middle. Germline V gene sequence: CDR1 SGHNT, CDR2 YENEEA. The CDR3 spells CASSLRTASQFF. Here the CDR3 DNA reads TGTGCCAGCAGCTTAAGAACCGCTTCGCAGTTCTTC.

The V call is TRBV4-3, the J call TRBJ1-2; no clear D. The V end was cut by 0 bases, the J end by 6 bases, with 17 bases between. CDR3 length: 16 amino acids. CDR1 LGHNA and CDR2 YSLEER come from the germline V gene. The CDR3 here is CASSQERHRAPDGYTF. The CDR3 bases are TGCGCCAGCAGCCAAGAAAGGCACCGGGCTCCGGATGGCTACACCTTC.

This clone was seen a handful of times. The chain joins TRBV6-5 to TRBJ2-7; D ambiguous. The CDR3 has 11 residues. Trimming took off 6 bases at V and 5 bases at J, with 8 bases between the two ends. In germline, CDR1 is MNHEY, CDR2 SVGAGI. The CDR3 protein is CASRALHEQYF. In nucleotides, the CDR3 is TGTGCCAGCAGAGCCCTTCACGAGCAGTACTTC.

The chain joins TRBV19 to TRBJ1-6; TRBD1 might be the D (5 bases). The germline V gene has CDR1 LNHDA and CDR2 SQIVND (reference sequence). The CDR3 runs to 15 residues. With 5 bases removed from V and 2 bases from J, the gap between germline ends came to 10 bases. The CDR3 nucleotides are TGTGCCAGTAGTTCGGGCAGGGCCTATAATTCACCCCTCCACTTT. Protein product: CASSSGRAYNSPLHF. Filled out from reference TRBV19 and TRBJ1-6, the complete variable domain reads DGGITQSPKYLFRKEGQNVTLSCEQNLNHDAMYWYRQDPGQGLRLIYYSQIVNDFQKGDIAEGYSVSREKKESFPLTVTSAQKNPTAFYLCASSSGRAYNSPLHFGNGTRLTVT.

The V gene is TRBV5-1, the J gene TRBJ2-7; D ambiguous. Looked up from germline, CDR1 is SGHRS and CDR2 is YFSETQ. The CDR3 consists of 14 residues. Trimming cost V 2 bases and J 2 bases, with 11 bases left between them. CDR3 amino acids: CASSFSDGTYEQYF. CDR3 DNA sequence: TGCGCCAGCAGCTTTTCCGACGGTACCTACGAGCAGTACTTC.